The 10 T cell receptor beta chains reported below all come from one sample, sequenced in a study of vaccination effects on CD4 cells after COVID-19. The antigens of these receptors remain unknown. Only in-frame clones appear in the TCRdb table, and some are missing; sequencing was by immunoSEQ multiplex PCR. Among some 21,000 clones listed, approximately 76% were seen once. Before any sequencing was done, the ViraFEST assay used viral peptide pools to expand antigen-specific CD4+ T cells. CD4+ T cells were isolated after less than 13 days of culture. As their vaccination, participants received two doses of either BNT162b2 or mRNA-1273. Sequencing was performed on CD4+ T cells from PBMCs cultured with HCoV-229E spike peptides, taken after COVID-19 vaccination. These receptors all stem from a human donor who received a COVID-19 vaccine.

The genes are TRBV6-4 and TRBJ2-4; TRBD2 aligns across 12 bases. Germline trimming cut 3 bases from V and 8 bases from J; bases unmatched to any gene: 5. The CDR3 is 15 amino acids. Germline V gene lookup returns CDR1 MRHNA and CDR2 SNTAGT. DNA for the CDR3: TGTGCCAGCAGTGAAACTAGCGGGGGGTTTGACATTCAGTACTTC. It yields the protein CASSETSGGFDIQYF.

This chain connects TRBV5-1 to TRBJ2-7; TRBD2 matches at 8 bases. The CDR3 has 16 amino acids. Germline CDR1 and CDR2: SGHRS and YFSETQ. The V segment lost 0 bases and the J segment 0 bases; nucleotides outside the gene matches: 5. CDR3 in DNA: TGCGCCAGCAGCTTGGATGGCGGGAGGCACTCCTACGAGCAGTACTTC. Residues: CASSLDGGRHSYEQYF. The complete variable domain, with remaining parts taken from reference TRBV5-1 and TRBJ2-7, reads KAGVTQTPRYLIKTRGQQVTLSCSPISGHRSVSWYQQTPGQGLQFLFEYFSETQRNKGNFPGRFSGRQFSNSRSEMNVSTLELGDSALYLCASSLDGGRHSYEQYFGPGTRLTVT.

In DNA, the CDR3 is TGTGCCAGTAGTGGGACAGCCAGGACGAGCTCTGGAAACACCATATATTTT. It is translated as CASSGTARTSSGNTIYF. V gene TRBV19 combines with J gene TRBJ1-3; the match to TRBD1 covers 7 bases. The V gene's germline CDR1 is LNHDA and CDR2 SQIVND (reference sequence). V trimming: 5 bases; J trimming: 0 bases; junction bases outside the gene matches: 10. This CDR3 is 17 amino acids long.

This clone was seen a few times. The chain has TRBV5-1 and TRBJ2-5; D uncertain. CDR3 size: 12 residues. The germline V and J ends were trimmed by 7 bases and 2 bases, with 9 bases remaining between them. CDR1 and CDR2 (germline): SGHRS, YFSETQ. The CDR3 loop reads CASEGSQETQYF. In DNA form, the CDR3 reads TGCGCCAGCGAAGGGTCGCAAGAGACCCAGTACTTC.

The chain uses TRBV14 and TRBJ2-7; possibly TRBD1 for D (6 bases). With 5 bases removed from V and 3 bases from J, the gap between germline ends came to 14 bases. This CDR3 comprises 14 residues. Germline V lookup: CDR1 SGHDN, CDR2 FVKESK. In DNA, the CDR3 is TGTGCCAGCAGCGGGGATGGACAGATCTACGAGCAGTACTTC. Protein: CASSGDGQIYEQYF.

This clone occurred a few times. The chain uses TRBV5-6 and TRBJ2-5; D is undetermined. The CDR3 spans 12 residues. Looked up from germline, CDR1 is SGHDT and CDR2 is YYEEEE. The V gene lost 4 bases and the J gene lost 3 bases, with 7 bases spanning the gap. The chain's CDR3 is CASSKREETQYF. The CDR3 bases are TGTGCCAGCAGCAAAAGGGAAGAGACCCAGTACTTC.

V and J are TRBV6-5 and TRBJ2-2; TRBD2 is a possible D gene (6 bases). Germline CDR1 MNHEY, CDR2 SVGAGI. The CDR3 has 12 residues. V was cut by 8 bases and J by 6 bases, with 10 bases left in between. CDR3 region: CASRTTPGELFF. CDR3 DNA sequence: TGTGCCAGCCGGACTACCCCCGGGGAGCTGTTTTTT.

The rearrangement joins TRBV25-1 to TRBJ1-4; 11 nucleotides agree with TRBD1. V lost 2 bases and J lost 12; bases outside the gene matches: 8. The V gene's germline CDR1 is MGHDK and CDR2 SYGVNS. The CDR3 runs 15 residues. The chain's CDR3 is CASSELMGQGVELFF. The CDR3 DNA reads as TGTGCCAGCAGTGAACTGATGGGACAGGGGGTGGAACTGTTTTTT.

This CDR3 is CASSRGQGISPLHF. CDR3 nucleotide sequence: TGTGCCAGCTCACGGGGACAGGGCATTTCACCCCTCCACTTT. This sequence joins TRBV18 and TRBJ1-6, with TRBD1 matching 9 bases. With V trimmed by 4 bases and J by 9 bases, 4 bases remained unmatched. Looked up from germline, CDR1 is KGHSH and CDR2 is LQKENI. The CDR3 runs to 14 residues.

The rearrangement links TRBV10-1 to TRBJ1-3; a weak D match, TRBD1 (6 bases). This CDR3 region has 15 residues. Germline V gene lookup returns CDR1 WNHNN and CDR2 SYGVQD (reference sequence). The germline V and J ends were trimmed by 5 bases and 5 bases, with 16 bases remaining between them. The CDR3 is CASSTDSGSRNTIYF. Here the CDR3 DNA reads TGCGCCAGCAGTACGGACAGCGGGTCACGAAACACCATATATTTT.